These T cell receptor beta chains were read from a single sample in a study of blood T cell repertoires in COVID-19. Clones were sequenced by immunoSEQ multiplex PCR, and TCRdb holds only the in-frame ones, with some missing. The table lists about 47,000 clones, approximately 91% of them singletons, with about 3% in the top ten. The specimen sequenced was peripheral blood. All receptors derive from a man in his fifties with active COVID-19. Each CDR3 is given with its conserved first and last residue. The D gene is left open where the match is weak. A row's size may be missing; if present it is once, few, many or a size class.

clone_size j_call d_call v_call cdr3_aa cdr3_nt
few TRBJ1-5 TRBD1 TRBV7-9 CASSPSWVGQGNAPQHF TGTGCCAGCAGCCCCAGTTGGGTGGGACAGGGAAACGCGCCCCAGCATTTT
. TRBJ1-3 . TRBV9 CASSVDPRGNTIYF TGTGCCAGCAGCGTTGACCCCAGGGGAAACACCATATATTTT
once TRBJ2-2 . TRBV3-1/TRBV3-2 CASSPRRNTGELFF TGTGCCAGCAGTCCACGTAGAAACACCGGGGAGCTGTTTTTT
few TRBJ1-1 . TRBV12-3/TRBV12-4 CASEEGRNTEAFF TGTGCCAGCGAGGAAGGAAGGAACACTGAAGCTTTCTTT
. TRBJ2-2 . TRBV23-1 CASILPRALRHTGELFF TGCGCCAGCATCCTCCCGAGAGCACTTCGTCACACCGGGGAGCTGTTTTTT
. TRBJ2-1 TRBD2 TRBV6-5 CASSSSGLAYNEQFF TGTGCCAGCAGTTCTAGCGGCTTAGCCTACAATGAGCAGTTCTTC
. TRBJ2-2 TRBD2 TRBV7-8 CASSSWGGSPGELFF TGTGCCAGCAGCTCCTGGGGGGGGTCTCCCGGGGAGCTGTTTTTT
. TRBJ2-1 . TRBV19 CATCNPGENYNEQFF TGTGCCACGTGCAATCCGGGAGAAAACTACAATGAGCAGTTCTTC
. TRBJ2-2 TRBD1 TRBV7-3 CASSLWQDRGTGELFF TGTGCCAGCAGCTTGTGGCAGGACAGGGGCACCGGGGAGCTGTTTTTT
. TRBJ2-5 TRBD1 TRBV27 CASRERTGGRETQYF TGTGCCAGCAGGGAGAGGACAGGGGGCCGCGAGACCCAGTACTTC
. TRBJ2-3 TRBD2 TRBV11-2 CASSSPGGLAGDTQYF TGTGCCAGCAGCTCCCCGGGGGGACTAGCGGGAGATACGCAGTATTTT
. TRBJ2-5 TRBD2 TRBV4-2 CASSQGTSGPEETQYF TGTGCCAGCAGCCAAGGGACTAGCGGGCCGGAGGAGACCCAGTACTTC
. TRBJ1-4 . TRBV7-9 CASSWTAPNEKLFF TGTGCCAGCAGCTGGACAGCGCCAAATGAAAAACTGTTTTTT